This T cell receptor (beta chain) was obtained from a study of cytomegalovirus exposure and HLA in healthy donors. Both 60 Vbeta primers and 13 Jbeta primers went into the PCR. Sequencing used immunoSEQ multiplex PCR; TCRdb keeps in-frame clones, though not all of them. The profile shows 240,000 or so clones, about 81% of them singletons. The CDR3 runs 13 residues. The V end lost 5 bases, the J end lost 1 base, and 8 bases lay between the germline ends. The V gene's germline CDR1 is KGHSH and CDR2 LQKENI. This receptor was obtained from a middle-aged woman in good health and CMV-seropositive. The sequenced material came from PBMCs. This rearrangement joins TRBV18 to TRBJ1-1, with TRBD1 as a possible D gene (5 bases). The CDR3 region is CASSIGQNTEAFF. The CDR3, as DNA: TGTGCCAGCTCAATCGGACAGAACACTGAAGCTTTCTTT.